The T cell receptor beta chain under discussion was sequenced for a study of shared clonotypes between healthy human individuals. Whole-study results and caveats: With a few donors compared, about 5.2% of naive CD4 clonotypes were shared.

This was a deep-level run. TCRdb keeps only in-frame clones here, not all; method: immunoSEQ multiplex PCR. The profile shows roughly 1,000,000 clones, approximately 80% of them singletons. This clone was seen more than once but under ten times. Its antigen is not known. V trimming: 7 bases; J trimming: 3 bases; junction bases outside the gene matches: 2. CDR1 is SGHRS, CDR2 YFSETQ, per germline. This CDR3 has 12 residues. What was sequenced was memory CD4+ T cells from PBMCs. Subset indicated: CD45RA-negative fraction. The receptor's source is a man between 18 and 29 years old in good health. Some clones in this sample may be carry-over from other donors' samples. The genes are TRBV5-1 and TRBJ1-1; 8 bases are a match to TRBD1. CDR3 sequence reads: CASGQGHTEAFF. The CDR3 DNA sequence: TGCGCCAGCGGACAGGGTCACACTGAAGCTTTCTTT.